These 26 T cell receptor beta chains came from one sample sequenced in a study of blood T cell repertoires in COVID-19. Data came from immunoSEQ multiplex PCR; TCRdb stores just in-frame clones and leaves some out. This sample has fewer than 250,000 clones, with roughly nine tenths found just once. Sequencing used PBMCs or T cells enriched from blood (not recorded which). These receptors all come from a woman in her 40s in a cohort exposed to, infected with or recovered from COVID-19 (not recorded which).

The chain links TRBV11-2 to TRBJ2-5; 11 bases fit TRBD1. Germline trimming cut 4 bases from V and 3 bases from J; bases unmatched to any gene: 7. The CDR3 runs to 16 residues. Germline V gives CDR1 SGHAT, CDR2 FQNNGV. The CDR3 loop reads CASSSTRDRGEETQYF. In DNA, the CDR3 is TGTGCCAGCAGCTCAACCCGGGACAGGGGGGAAGAGACCCAGTACTTC.

The genes are TRBV15 and TRBJ2-3, with a possible D match to TRBD1 (5 bases). The germline gives CDR1 LNHNV, CDR2 YYDKDF (reference sequence). Between the trimmed V and J ends, which lost 4 bases and 4 bases, there was a span of 18 bases. The CDR3 runs to 16 residues. The CDR3: CATSTGHRQKADTQYF. CDR3 DNA sequence: TGTGCCACCAGCACCGGACACCGACAAAAGGCAGATACGCAGTATTTT.

V and J are TRBV15 and TRBJ2-3; D is perhaps TRBD2 (6 bases). V was clipped by 4 bases and J by 2 bases, with 19 bases between them. Germline V CDR1 and CDR2: LNHNV, YYDKDF (reference sequence). CDR3 length equals 17 residues. In DNA, the CDR3 is TGTGCCACCAGCACCCCACCGACTAGAGGGTCCACAGATACGCAGTATTTT. It yields the protein CATSTPPTRGSTDTQYF.

This clone showed up just once. The chain couples TRBV6-1 to TRBJ1-1; 11 bases are shared with TRBD1. The CDR3 covers 16 residues. Germline CDR1 is MNHNS and CDR2 is SASEGT. V shed 4 bases and J 4 bases; nucleotides not matched to a gene: 8. CDR3 nucleotide sequence: TGTGCCAGCAGTGGGAGGACAGGGGGCGCGGGCACTGAAGCTTTCTTT. It encodes CASSGRTGGAGTEAFF.

This chain links TRBV7-2 with TRBJ1-5, with 8 bases fitting TRBD1. In germline, CDR1 is SGHTA, CDR2 FQGNSA. V lost 4 bases, J lost 6 bases, and 11 bases stayed unmatched. The CDR3 has 16 residues. CDR3 in DNA: TGTGCCAGCAGCTCCCCACTTCAGGGGGCCCGTCAGCCCCAGCATTTT. Protein: CASSSPLQGARQPQHF.

This clone was recorded only once. The chain couples TRBV6-6 to TRBJ1-2, with 7 bases identical to TRBD1. The CDR3 loop spans 14 amino acids. Germline CDR1 reads MNHNY; CDR2 reads SVGAGI (reference sequence). V shed 5 bases, J shed 11 bases, and the junction held 14 bases outside the gene matches. The CDR3 protein is CASSTDRVQDLYTF. Here the CDR3 DNA reads TGTGCCAGCAGTACTGACAGGGTACAAGACTTGTACACCTTC.

The chain is built from TRBV5-1 and TRBJ2-7; 10 positions agree with TRBD1. V lost 2 bases to trimming and J lost 5 bases; unmatched junction nucleotides: 7. Per the germline V gene, CDR1 is SGHRS and CDR2 is YFSETQ. This CDR3 comprises 15 residues. The CDR3 loop reads CASSFAGTGEDEQYF. The CDR3 DNA is TGCGCCAGCAGCTTTGCCGGGACAGGGGAGGACGAGCAGTACTTC.

A single count supports this clone. This chain uses TRBV2 with TRBJ2-3; TRBD2 matches 13 bases. V trimming: 4 bases; J trimming: 6 bases; junction bases outside the gene matches: 4. The CDR3 contains 15 residues. In germline, CDR1 is SNHLY, CDR2 FYNNEI. The CDR3: CASSGTSGSRDTQYF. DNA of the CDR3: TGTGCCAGCAGTGGGACTAGCGGGAGTAGGGATACGCAGTATTTT.

This chain uses TRBV28 with TRBJ1-2, with D unresolved. V was cut by 5 bases and J by 8 bases, with 15 bases left in between. The germline CDR1 and CDR2 sequences are MDHEN and SYDVKM. The CDR3 sequence is 13 residues long. The CDR3 DNA sequence: TGTGCCAGCAGTCCCGGGTCGGCCGCCGGCTACACCTTC. This sequence encodes CASSPGSAAGYTF.

The CDR3 spells CASSEIERGTEAFF. In DNA form, the CDR3 reads TGTGCCAGCAGTGAAATAGAACGAGGGACTGAAGCTTTCTTT. The rearrangement uses TRBV2 and TRBJ1-1; D unresolved. Germline V gene sequence: CDR1 SNHLY, CDR2 FYNNEI. CDR3 length: 14 residues. The germline V and J ends were trimmed by 2 bases and 5 bases, with 12 bases remaining between them.

CDR3 region: CASSEGGLNTGELFF. In DNA form, the CDR3 reads TGTGCCAGCAGTGAGGGGGGTTTGAACACCGGGGAGCTGTTTTTT. V is TRBV6-4 and J is TRBJ2-2; TRBD2 is a possible D gene (6 bases). Germline V gives CDR1 MRHNA, CDR2 SNTAGT. The CDR3 is 15 residues long. V was shortened by 3 bases and J by 1 base, with 9 bases between the two germline ends.

The chain couples TRBV27 to TRBJ1-1; TRBD1 matches at 8 bases. CDR3 size: 15 residues. The germline V gene encodes CDR1 MNHEY and CDR2 SMNVEV (reference sequence). V lost 3 bases and J lost 1; bases outside the gene matches: 4. In DNA form, the CDR3 reads TGTGCCAGCAGTTTTACAACAGGGGGGAACACTGAAGCTTTCTTT. Translation gives CASSFTTGGNTEAFF.

The rearrangement links TRBV2 to TRBJ1-5; 7 positions agree with TRBD1. Trimming cost V 1 base and J 1 base; bases outside gene matches: 4. The V gene's germline CDR1 is SNHLY and CDR2 FYNNEI. This CDR3 has 16 amino acids. The CDR3: CASSEEGARSNQPQHF. CDR3 DNA sequence: TGTGCCAGCAGTGAAGAGGGGGCGCGGAGCAATCAGCCCCAGCATTTT.

The chain recombines TRBV5-1 with TRBJ1-3; no clear D gene. V lost 0 bases to trimming and J lost 4 bases, with 5 bases between them. The CDR3 extends over 13 amino acids. Germline loops: CDR1 SGHRS, CDR2 YFSETQ. This chain's CDR3 is CASSLDQGNTIYF. CDR3 sequence (DNA): TGCGCCAGCAGCTTGGATCAAGGAAACACCATATATTTT. The whole variable domain, filled in from reference TRBV5-1 and TRBJ1-3, reads KAGVTQTPRYLIKTRGQQVTLSCSPISGHRSVSWYQQTPGQGLQFLFEYFSETQRNKGNFPGRFSGRQFSNSRSEMNVSTLELGDSALYLCASSLDQGNTIYFGEGSWLTVV.

This chain joins TRBV9 and TRBJ2-1; D is uncertain. Trimming shortened V by 4 bases and J by 0 bases, and 11 bases separated the two germline ends. The CDR3 is 15 residues long. In germline, CDR1 is SGDLS, CDR2 YYNGEE. The CDR3 coding sequence is TGTGCCAGCAGCCTGACTTTCAGCTCCTACAATGAGCAGTTCTTC. Translated, it gives CASSLTFSSYNEQFF. Complete variable domain (other parts from reference TRBV9 and TRBJ2-1): DSGVTQTPKHLITATGQRVTLRCSPRSGDLSVYWYQQSLDQGLQFLIQYYNGEERAKGNILERFSAQQFPDLHSELNLSSLELGDSALYFCASSLTFSSYNEQFFGPGTRLTVL.

CDR3 sequence reads: CAISEKEGSGTGGRNEQFF. The CDR3 DNA sequence: TGTGCCATCAGTGAGAAGGAAGGCTCCGGGACAGGTGGGAGAAATGAGCAGTTCTTC. V is TRBV10-3 and J is TRBJ2-1; 8 nucleotides line up with TRBD1. The germline gives CDR1 ENHRY, CDR2 SYGVKD. The CDR3 contains 19 residues. V was clipped by 2 bases and J by 7 bases; unmatched bases: 19.

This CDR3 is CASSDPIRDSLANSPLHF. In DNA, the CDR3 is TGTGCCAGCAGCGATCCGATCCGTGACAGTCTGGCTAATTCACCCCTCCACTTT. The rearrangement uses TRBV7-9 and TRBJ1-6, with D possibly matching TRBD1 (5 bases). Trimming pared 5 bases from V and 6 bases from J, leaving 23 bases between. This CDR3 spans 18 amino acids. The V gene's germline CDR1 is SEHNR and CDR2 FQNEAQ (reference sequence).

The chain couples TRBV4-2 to TRBJ1-5; D unresolved. CDR1 and CDR2 from the germline V gene are LGHNA and YNFKEQ. This CDR3 is built from 15 residues. Trimming pared 4 bases from V and 1 base from J, leaving 11 bases between. The CDR3 nucleotides read TGTGCCAGCAGCCCCGAGTGGGCGAGCAATCAGCCCCAGCATTTT. Protein sequence: CASSPEWASNQPQHF.

The V and J genes are TRBV5-4 and TRBJ2-5; tentatively, D is TRBD2 (6 bases). Per the germline V gene, CDR1 is SGHNT and CDR2 is YYREEE (reference sequence). The CDR3 is made up of 16 amino acids. V lost 0 bases and J 5 bases, leaving 17 bases between the germline ends. CDR3 DNA sequence: TGTGCCAGCAGCTTGGACCCCAGGGAGGCCGGGGAGACCCAGTACTTC. This translates into CASSLDPREAGETQYF. Full variable domain (remainder filled in from reference TRBV5-4 and TRBJ2-5): ETGVTQSPTHLIKTRGQQVTLRCSSQSGHNTVSWYQQALGQGPQFIFQYYREEENGRGNFPPRFSGLQFPNYSSELNVNALELDDSALYLCASSLDPREAGETQYFGPGTRLLVL.

The genes are TRBV5-1 and TRBJ2-7, with 7 bases lining up with TRBD2. CDR1 SGHRS and CDR2 YFSETQ come from the germline V gene. Trimming cost V 2 bases and J 7 bases; bases outside gene matches: 9. This CDR3 spans 14 amino acids. In DNA, the CDR3 is TGCGCCAGCAGCTTCGGGCTAGCGGCGAGGGAGCAGTACTTC. Protein: CASSFGLAAREQYF. Using reference TRBV5-1 and TRBJ2-7 for the parts outside the CDR3, the full variable domain is KAGVTQTPRYLIKTRGQQVTLSCSPISGHRSVSWYQQTPGQGLQFLFEYFSETQRNKGNFPGRFSGRQFSNSRSEMNVSTLELGDSALYLCASSFGLAAREQYFGPGTRLTVT.

This chain joins TRBV21-1 and TRBJ1-1. TRBV21-1 is shown as a pseudogene. This CDR3 spans 14 amino acids. The CDR3: CASGGRGASTEAFF. CDR3 DNA: TGTGCCAGCGGAGGGCGGGGGGCGAGCACTGAAGCTTTCTTT.

The CDR3 loop is CASSLSGTGGGEQYF. The CDR3 nucleotides are TGTGCCAGCAGCTTAAGTGGGACAGGGGGCGGGGAGCAGTACTTC. The chain employs TRBV7-9 and TRBJ2-7; 12 bases align to TRBD1. V was clipped by 2 bases and J by 7 bases; unmatched bases: 6. This CDR3 is built from 15 residues. CDR1 is SEHNR, CDR2 FQNEAQ, per germline (reference sequence).

The V and J genes are TRBV19 and TRBJ2-2; 7 bases map to TRBD2. Germline-derived CDR1 and CDR2 are LNHDA and SQIVND (reference sequence). Trimming took 3 bases from V and 4 from J; bases not matched to a gene: 5. The CDR3 consists of 15 residues. The CDR3 DNA reads as TGTGCCAGTAGTATCGGGGGGAAGGGCACCGGGGAGCTGTTTTTT. Protein sequence: CASSIGGKGTGELFF.

The chain combines TRBV6-5 with TRBJ1-2; D is perhaps TRBD1 (5 bases). V shed 0 bases and J shed 4 bases, with 6 bases lying between them. The CDR3 length is 13 residues. From germline, CDR1 is MNHEY and CDR2 SVGAGI. The CDR3: CASSYSGGYGYTF. The DNA for the CDR3 is TGTGCCAGCAGTTACTCGGGGGGCTATGGCTACACCTTC.

The chain combines TRBV19 with TRBJ2-5, with 7 bases that match TRBD2. In germline, CDR1 is LNHDA, CDR2 SQIVND (reference sequence). The CDR3 covers 15 residues. Trimming removed 4 bases from V and 5 bases from J; junction bases left unmatched: 10. This CDR3 is CASSNGGGPEETQYF. CDR3 nucleotide sequence: TGTGCCAGTAGTAATGGGGGAGGGCCGGAGGAGACCCAGTACTTC.

The V call is TRBV10-3, the J call TRBJ1-5; the match to TRBD1 covers 7 bases. The J segment lost 0 bases and the V segment lost 9 bases, leaving 5 bases of the junction unmatched. The CDR3 spans 14 residues. Germline CDR1 is ENHRY and CDR2 is SYGVKD. CDR3: CAISTGNSNQPQHF. Written as DNA, the CDR3 is TGTGCCATTTCGACAGGGAATAGCAATCAGCCCCAGCATTTT.